A single sample gave rise to the 5 T cell receptor beta chains below, sequenced in a study of cytomegalovirus exposure and HLA in healthy donors. Researchers ran the PCR with 60 Vbeta and 13 Jbeta primers. Generated by immunoSEQ multiplex PCR, the TCRdb table keeps only in-frame clones and is missing some. The table has some 180,000 clones, about 83% seen once. Sequenced: PBMCs. The receptors were gathered from a man aged 35-49 years in good health and CMV-seropositive.

This clone was picked up one time. The chain combines TRBV18 with TRBJ1-1, with D maybe TRBD1 (5 bases). CDR3 size: 16 residues. V lost 1 base and J lost 4, with 16 bases in between. CDR1 is KGHSH, CDR2 LQKENI, per germline. CDR3 sequence: CASSPLDSSSGTEAFF. The CDR3 DNA reads TGTGCCAGCTCACCACTTGACAGCAGTAGTGGCACTGAAGCTTTCTTT. The whole variable domain, filled in from reference TRBV18 and TRBJ1-1, reads NAGVMQNPRHLVRRRGQEARLRCSPMKGHSHVYWYRQLPEEGLKFMVYLQKENIIDESGMPKERFSAEFPKEGPSILRIQQVVRGDSAAYFCASSPLDSSSGTEAFFGQGTRLTVV.

As concerns this clone: A read error may account for a junction end that differs from germline. The CDR3 DNA sequence: TGTGCCAGCAGTTTTCAGACTCCCGGCGGATTGAACTTC. The encoded protein is CASSFQTPGGLNF. The gene calls are TRBV27 and TRBJ2-7; no reliable D call. The length of the CDR3 is 13 residues. Germline CDR1 MNHEY, CDR2 SMNVEV (reference sequence).

The chain recombines TRBV29-1 with TRBJ1-4, with D possibly matching TRBD1 (6 bases). Germline lookup yields CDR1 SQVTM and CDR2 ANQGSEA. Trimming stripped 7 bases from V and 2 bases from J, with 14 bases between. This CDR3 is built from 14 residues. The CDR3 coding sequence is TGCAGCGCGGCCAAGGGGGGGACTAATGAAAAACTGTTTTTT. Amino acids: CSAAKGGTNEKLFF.

This clone was detected only a few times. This chain joins TRBV19 and TRBJ1-5; 7 bases line up with TRBD1. The CDR3 length is 14 residues. V lost 6 bases and J lost 5; bases outside the gene matches: 7. In germline, CDR1 is LNHDA, CDR2 SQIVND (reference sequence). The DNA of the CDR3 is TGTGCCAGTAGGGAGACAGGGTGGGATCAGCCCCAGCATTTT. Translated, it gives CASRETGWDQPQHF.

This chain links TRBV28 with TRBJ2-5; weak D call: TRBD1 (6 bases). This CDR3 is 14 amino acids long. CDR1 and CDR2 from the germline V gene are MDHEN and SYDVKM. V was pared by 2 bases and J by 5 bases, with 12 bases between. The chain's CDR3 is CASSLIGGLETQYF. The CDR3 DNA reads TGTGCCAGCAGTTTAATTGGGGGCTTGGAGACCCAGTACTTC.